This T cell receptor beta chain was found in a study of cytomegalovirus exposure and HLA in healthy donors. Study in general: Both the 95 to 150 validation repertoires and the approximately 700 first-cohort repertoires used the same platform, as reported by a later analysis. The study's findings and limits: Researchers reported that a few CMV-associated chains were confirmed in vitro as CMV antigen-specific. Subsequent analysis revealed that first-cohort TCR clusters tended to co-occur in the 120 validation repertoires. The authors enumerated some 160 TCR beta chains as linked to cytomegalovirus.

TCRdb's copy holds only in-frame clones and misses some; the assay was immunoSEQ multiplex PCR. This table has tens of thousands of clones, 93% appearing once. V was shortened by 4 bases and J by 5 bases, with 5 bases between the two germline ends. Germline loops: CDR1 ENHRY, CDR2 SYGVKD. The CDR3 runs to 11 residues. A note on this clone: As yet, its antigen is unknown.

The chain recombines TRBV10-3 with TRBJ2-5; D uncertain. The TCR was taken from a woman younger than 35 in good health and CMV-seronegative. Input material: PBMCs. The chain's CDR3 is CAISVLETQYF. CDR3 bases: TGTGCCATCAGTGTATTGGAGACCCAGTACTTC.